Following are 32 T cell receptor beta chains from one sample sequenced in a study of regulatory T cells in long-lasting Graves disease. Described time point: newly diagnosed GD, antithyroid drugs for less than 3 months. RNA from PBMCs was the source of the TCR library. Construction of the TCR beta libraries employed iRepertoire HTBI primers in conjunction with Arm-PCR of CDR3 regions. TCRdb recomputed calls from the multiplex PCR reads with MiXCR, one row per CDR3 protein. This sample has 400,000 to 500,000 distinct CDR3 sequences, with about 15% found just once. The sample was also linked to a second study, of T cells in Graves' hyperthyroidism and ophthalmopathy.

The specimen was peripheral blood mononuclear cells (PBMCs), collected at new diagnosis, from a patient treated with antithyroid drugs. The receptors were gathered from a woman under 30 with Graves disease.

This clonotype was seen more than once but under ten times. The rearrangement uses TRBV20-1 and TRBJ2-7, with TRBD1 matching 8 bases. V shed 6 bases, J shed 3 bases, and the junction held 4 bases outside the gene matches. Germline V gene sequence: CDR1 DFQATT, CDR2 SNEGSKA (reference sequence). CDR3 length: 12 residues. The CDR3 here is CSATGDLYEQYF. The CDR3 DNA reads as TGCAGTGCGACAGGGGACCTCTACGAGCAGTACTTC.

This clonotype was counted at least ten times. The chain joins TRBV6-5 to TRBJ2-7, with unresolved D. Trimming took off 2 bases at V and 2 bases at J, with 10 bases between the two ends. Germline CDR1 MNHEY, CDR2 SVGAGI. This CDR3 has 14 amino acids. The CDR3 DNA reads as TGTGCCAGCAGTTACGCAGATACAACCTACGAGCAGTACTTC. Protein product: CASSYADTTYEQYF.

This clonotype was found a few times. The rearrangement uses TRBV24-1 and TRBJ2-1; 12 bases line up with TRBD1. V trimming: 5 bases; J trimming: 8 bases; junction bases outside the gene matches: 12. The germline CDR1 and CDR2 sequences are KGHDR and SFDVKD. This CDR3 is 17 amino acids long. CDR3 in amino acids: CATSGPGTGGARDEQFF. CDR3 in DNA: TGTGCCACCAGTGGTCCCGGGACAGGGGGCGCGAGGGATGAGCAGTTCTTC.

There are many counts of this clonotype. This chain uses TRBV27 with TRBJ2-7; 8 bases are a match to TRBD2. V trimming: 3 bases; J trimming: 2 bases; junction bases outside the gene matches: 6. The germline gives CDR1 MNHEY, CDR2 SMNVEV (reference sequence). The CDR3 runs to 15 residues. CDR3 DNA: TGTGCCAGCAGTTTGTCGCGGGAGGTCCCCTACGAGCAGTACTTC. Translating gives CASSLSREVPYEQYF.

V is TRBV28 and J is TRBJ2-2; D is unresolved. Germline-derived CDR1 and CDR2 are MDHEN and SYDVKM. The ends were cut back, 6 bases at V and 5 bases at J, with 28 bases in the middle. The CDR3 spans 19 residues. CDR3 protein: CASSLGLGPTQKKTGELFF. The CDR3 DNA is TGTGCCAGCAGCTTAGGCCTCGGGCCGACCCAAAAAAAGACCGGGGAGCTGTTTTTT.

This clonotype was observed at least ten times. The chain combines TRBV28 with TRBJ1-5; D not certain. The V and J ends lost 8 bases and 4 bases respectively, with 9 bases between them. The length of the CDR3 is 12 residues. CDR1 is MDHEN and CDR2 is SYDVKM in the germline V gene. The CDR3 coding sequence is TGTGCCAGCGTTGGTCCTAATCAGCCCCAGCATTTT. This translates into CASVGPNQPQHF.

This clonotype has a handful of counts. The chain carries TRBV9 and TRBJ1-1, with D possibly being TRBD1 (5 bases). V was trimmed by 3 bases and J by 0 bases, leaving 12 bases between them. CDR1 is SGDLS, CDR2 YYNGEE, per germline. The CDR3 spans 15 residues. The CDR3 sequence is CASSAQVNLNTEAFF. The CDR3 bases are TGTGCCAGCAGCGCACAGGTGAACCTGAACACTGAAGCTTTCTTT.

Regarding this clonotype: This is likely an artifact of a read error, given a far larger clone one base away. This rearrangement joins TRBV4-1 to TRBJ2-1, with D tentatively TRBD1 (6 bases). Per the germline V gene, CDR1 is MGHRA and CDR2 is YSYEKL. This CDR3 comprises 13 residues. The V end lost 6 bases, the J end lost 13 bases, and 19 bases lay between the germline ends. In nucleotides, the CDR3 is TGCGCCAGCAGTCGGCAGGGGAGAGGGACCCAGTTCTTC. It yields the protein CASSRQGRGTQFF.

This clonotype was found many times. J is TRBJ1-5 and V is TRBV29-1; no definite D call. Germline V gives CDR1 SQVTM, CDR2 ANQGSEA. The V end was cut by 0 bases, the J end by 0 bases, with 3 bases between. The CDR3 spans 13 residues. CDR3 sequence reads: CSVEENSNQPQHF. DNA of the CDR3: TGCAGCGTTGAAGAAAATAGCAATCAGCCCCAGCATTTT.

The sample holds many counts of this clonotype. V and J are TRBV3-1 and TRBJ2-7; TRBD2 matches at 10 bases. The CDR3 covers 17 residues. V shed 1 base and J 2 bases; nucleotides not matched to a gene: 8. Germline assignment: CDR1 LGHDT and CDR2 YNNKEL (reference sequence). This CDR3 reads CASSQGSSGSRAYEQYF. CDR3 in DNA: TGTGCCAGCAGCCAAGGTTCTAGCGGGAGTCGGGCCTACGAGCAGTACTTC.

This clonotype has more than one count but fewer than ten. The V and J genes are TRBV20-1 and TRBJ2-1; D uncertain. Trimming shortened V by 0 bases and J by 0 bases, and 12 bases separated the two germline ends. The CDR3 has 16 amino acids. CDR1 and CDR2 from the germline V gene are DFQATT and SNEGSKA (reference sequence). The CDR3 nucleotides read TGCAGTGCTAGAGATCTGTGGCGCCCCTCCTACAATGAGCAGTTCTTC. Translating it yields CSARDLWRPSYNEQFF.

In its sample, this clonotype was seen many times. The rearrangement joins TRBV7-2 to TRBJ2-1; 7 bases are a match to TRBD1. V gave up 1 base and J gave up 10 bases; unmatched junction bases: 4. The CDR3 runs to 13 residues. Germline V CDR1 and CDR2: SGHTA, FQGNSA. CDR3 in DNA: TGTGCCAGCAGCTTAGGGACAGGCGGCGAGCAGTTCTTC. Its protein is CASSLGTGGEQFF.

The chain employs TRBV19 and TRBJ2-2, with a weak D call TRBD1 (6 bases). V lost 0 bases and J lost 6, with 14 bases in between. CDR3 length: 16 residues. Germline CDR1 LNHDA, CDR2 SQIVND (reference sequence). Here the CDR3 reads CASSIDPKQGSGELFF. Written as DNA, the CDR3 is TGTGCCAGTAGTATAGATCCCAAACAGGGATCCGGGGAGCTGTTTTTT.

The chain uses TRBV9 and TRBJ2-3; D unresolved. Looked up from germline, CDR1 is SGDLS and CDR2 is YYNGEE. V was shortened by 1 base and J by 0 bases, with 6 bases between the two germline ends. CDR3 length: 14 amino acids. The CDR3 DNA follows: TGTGCCAGCAGCGTATGGGATAGCACAGATACGCAGTATTTT. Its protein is CASSVWDSTDTQYF.

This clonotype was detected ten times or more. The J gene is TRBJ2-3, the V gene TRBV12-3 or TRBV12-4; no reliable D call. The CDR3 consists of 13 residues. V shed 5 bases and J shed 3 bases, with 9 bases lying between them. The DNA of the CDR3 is TGTGCCAGCAGTACCACGAGAACAGATACGCAGTATTTT. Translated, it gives CASSTTRTDTQYF.

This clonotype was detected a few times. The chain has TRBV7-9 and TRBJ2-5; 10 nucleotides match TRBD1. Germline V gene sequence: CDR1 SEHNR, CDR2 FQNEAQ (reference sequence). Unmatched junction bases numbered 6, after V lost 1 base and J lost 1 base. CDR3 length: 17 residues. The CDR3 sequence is CASSLVGTGVRQETQYF. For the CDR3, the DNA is TGTGCCAGCAGCTTAGTTGGGACAGGGGTACGCCAAGAGACCCAGTACTTC.

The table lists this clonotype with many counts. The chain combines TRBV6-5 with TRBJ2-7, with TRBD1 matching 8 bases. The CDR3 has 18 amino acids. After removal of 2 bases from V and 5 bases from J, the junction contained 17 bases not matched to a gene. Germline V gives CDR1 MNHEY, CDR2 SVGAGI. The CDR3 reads CASSYRGGLGQGWNEQYF. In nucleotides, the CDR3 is TGTGCCAGCAGTTACCGTGGGGGCCTCGGACAGGGTTGGAACGAGCAGTACTTC.

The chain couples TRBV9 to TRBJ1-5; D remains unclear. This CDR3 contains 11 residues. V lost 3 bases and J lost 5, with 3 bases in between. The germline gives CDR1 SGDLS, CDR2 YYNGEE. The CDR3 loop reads CASSAYQPQHF. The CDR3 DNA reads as TGTGCCAGCAGCGCCTATCAGCCCCAGCATTTT.

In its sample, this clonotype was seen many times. The CDR3 is CASRTDLGQGGLAAYNEQFF. The CDR3 nucleotides read TGTGCCAGCAGGACTGACTTGGGACAGGGGGGACTAGCGGCCTACAATGAGCAGTTCTTC. This chain joins TRBV6-2 or TRBV6-3 and TRBJ2-1, with D perhaps TRBD1 or TRBD2 (11 bases each). CDR3 length equals 20 residues. The germline V and J ends were trimmed by 6 bases and 2 bases, with 29 bases remaining between them. Germline CDR1 is MNHEY and CDR2 is SVGEGT.

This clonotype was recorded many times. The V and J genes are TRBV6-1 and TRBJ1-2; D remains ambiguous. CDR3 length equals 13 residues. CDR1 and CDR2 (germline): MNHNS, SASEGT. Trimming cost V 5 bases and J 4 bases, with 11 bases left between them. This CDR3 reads CASSPATVYGYTF. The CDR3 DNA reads TGTGCCAGCAGTCCAGCAACTGTCTATGGCTACACCTTC.

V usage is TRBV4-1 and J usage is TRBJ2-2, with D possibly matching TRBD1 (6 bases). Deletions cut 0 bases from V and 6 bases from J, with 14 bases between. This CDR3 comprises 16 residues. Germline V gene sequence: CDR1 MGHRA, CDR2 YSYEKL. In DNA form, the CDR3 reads TGCGCCAGCAGCCAAGAGTGGGGGCAGGGGCCCGGGGAGCTGTTTTTT. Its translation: CASSQEWGQGPGELFF.

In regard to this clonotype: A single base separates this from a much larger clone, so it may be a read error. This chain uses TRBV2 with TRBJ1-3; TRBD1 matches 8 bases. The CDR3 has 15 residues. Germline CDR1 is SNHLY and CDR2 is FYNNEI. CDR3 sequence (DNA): TGTGCCTGCAGTGATTGGACAGGGACATCAAACACCATATATTTT. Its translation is CACSDWTGTSNTIYF.

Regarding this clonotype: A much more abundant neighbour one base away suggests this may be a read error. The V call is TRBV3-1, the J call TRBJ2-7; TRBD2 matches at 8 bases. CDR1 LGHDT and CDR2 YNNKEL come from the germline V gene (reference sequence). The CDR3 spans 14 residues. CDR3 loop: CASSQGGRIYEHYF. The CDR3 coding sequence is TGTGCCAGCAGCCAAGGCGGGAGGATTTACGAGCATTACTTC.

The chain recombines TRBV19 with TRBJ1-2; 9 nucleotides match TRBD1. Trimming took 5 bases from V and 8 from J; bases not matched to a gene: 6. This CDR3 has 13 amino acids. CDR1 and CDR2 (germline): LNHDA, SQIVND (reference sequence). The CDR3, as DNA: TGTGCCAGTAGTTCTACAGGGGGCCGAGGCTACACCTTC. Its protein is CASSSTGGRGYTF.

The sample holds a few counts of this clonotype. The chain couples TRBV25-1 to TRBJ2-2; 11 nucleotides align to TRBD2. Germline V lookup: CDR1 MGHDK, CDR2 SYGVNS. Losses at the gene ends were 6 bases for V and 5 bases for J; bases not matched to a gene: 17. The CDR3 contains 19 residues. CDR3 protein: CASRGTPTSGSSVTGELFF. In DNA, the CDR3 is TGTGCCAGCAGGGGGACACCTACTAGCGGGAGTTCGGTAACCGGGGAGCTGTTTTTT.

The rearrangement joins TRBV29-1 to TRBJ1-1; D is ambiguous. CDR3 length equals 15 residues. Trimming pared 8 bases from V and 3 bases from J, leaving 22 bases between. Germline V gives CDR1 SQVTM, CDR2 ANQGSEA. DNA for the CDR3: TGCAGCATTAAGTCTGGAGGACGCTATGACACTGAAGCTTTCTTT. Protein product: CSIKSGGRYDTEAFF.

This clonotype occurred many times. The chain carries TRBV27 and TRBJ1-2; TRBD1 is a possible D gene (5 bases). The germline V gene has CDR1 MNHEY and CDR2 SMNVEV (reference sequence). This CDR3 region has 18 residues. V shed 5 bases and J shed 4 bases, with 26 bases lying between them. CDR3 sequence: CASSTEEDVQGLGYGYTF. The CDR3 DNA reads TGTGCCAGCAGTACCGAAGAAGATGTTCAGGGCCTAGGCTATGGCTACACCTTC.

CDR3 protein: CASSSWGYGQPHLKQETQYF. CDR3 bases: TGTGCCAGCAGTTCATGGGGTTACGGACAGCCCCATCTAAAACAAGAGACCCAGTACTTC. The genes are TRBV28 and TRBJ2-5; D perhaps matches TRBD1 (6 bases). The CDR3 is made up of 20 amino acids. The germline V gene encodes CDR1 MDHEN and CDR2 SYDVKM. V was shortened by 4 bases and J by 2 bases, with 29 bases between the two germline ends.

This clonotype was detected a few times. The CDR3 protein is CSARTAGTAAGYTF. DNA for the CDR3: TGCAGTGCTAGAACCGCCGGGACAGCTGCTGGGTACACCTTC. The V and J genes are TRBV20-1 and TRBJ1-2, with TRBD1 matching over 7 bases. The CDR3 sequence is 14 residues long. The junction had 14 bases not matched to a gene; V was cut back by 2 bases and J by 11 bases. Germline CDR1 DFQATT, CDR2 SNEGSKA (reference sequence).

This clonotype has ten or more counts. The CDR3 sequence: CASSPVGGSSWYTGELFF. CDR3 DNA sequence: TGTGCCAGCAGTCCCGTGGGGGGCTCTAGTTGGTACACCGGGGAGCTGTTTTTT. The chain links TRBV28 to TRBJ2-2; tentatively, D is TRBD1 or TRBD2 (6 bases each). Germline CDR1 MDHEN, CDR2 SYDVKM. The CDR3 is made up of 18 amino acids. V was shortened by 5 bases and J by 3 bases, with 22 bases between the two germline ends.

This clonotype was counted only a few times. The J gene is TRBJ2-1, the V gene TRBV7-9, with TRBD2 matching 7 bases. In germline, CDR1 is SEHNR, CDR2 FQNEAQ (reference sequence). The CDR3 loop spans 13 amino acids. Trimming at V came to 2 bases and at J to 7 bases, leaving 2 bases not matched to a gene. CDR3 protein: CASSLREGNEQFF. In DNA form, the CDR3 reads TGTGCCAGCAGCTTAAGGGAGGGAAATGAGCAGTTCTTC.

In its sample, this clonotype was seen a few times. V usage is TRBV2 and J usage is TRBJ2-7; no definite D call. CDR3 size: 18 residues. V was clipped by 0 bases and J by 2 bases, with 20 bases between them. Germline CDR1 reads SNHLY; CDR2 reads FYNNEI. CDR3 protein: CASSEALQTRVPTYEQYF. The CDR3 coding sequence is TGTGCCAGCAGTGAAGCGCTACAAACAAGGGTTCCGACCTACGAGCAGTACTTC.